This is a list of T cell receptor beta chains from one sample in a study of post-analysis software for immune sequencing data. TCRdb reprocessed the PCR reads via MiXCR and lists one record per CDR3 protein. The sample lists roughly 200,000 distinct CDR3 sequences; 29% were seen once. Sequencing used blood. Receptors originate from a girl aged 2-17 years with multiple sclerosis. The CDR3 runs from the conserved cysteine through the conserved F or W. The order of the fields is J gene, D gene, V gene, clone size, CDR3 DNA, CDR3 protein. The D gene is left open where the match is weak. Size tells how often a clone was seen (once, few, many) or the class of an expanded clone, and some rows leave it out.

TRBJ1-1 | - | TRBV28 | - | TGTGCCAGCAGATCCCACGCGAACACTGAAGCTTTCTTT | CASRSHANTEAFF
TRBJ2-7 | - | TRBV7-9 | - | TGTGCCAGCACCGGAGGGAGAGTCACCCACGAGCAGTACTTC | CASTGGRVTHEQYF
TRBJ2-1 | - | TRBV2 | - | TGTGCCAGCGACCCCCGAGGGGCCGATGAGCAGTTCTTC | CASDPRGADEQFF
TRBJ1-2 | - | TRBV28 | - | TGTGCCAGCAGCAATGGGTTCTATGGCTACACCTTC | CASSNGFYGYTF
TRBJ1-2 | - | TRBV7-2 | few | TGTGCCAGCAGCTCCGGCGGGGAGAGGGCTAACTATGGCTACACCTTC | CASSSGGERANYGYTF
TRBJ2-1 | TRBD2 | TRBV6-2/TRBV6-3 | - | TGTGCCAGCAGTTGGGGGACTAGCGGGAGCAATGAGCAGTTCTTC | CASSWGTSGSNEQFF
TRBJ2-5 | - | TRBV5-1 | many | TGCGCCAGCAGCTTTAATTCTCCGAAAGAGACCCAGTACTTC | CASSFNSPKETQYF
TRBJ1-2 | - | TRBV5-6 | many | TGTGCCAGCAGCTTCCGAGCGATACGTAGCTATGGCTACACCTTC | CASSFRAIRSYGYTF
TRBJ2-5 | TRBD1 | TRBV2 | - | TGTGCCAGCAGGGCCGAGGGACAGTCCCAAGAGACCCAGTACTTC | CASRAEGQSQETQYF
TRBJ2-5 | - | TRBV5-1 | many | TGCGCCAGCAGCTTTGGCAAAGAGACCCAGTACTTC | CASSFGKETQYF
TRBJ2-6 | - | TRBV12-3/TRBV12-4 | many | TGTGCCAGCACCAAAGGGGGACGAGGGGTCCTTATCCCCGGCTCTGGGGCCAACGTCCTGACTTTC | CASTKGGRGVLIPGSGANVLTF